This entry is about one TCR beta chain. Its target is not known. This sample was included in a study of vaccination effects on CD4 cells after COVID-19. The CDR3 extends over 16 amino acids. With 3 bases removed from V and 0 bases from J, the gap between germline ends came to 13 bases. CDR1 KGHSH and CDR2 LQKENI come from the germline V gene. Antigen-specific CD4+ T cells were expanded with viral peptide pools in the ViraFEST assay before sequencing. Scientists isolated CD4+ T cells after a roughly 10-day culture period ended. The person had PCR-confirmed SARS-CoV-2 infection between March and December 2020. Wells of more than 1.5 million PBMC each were grown with 8.5 to 10 IU/ml IL-2 and about 10 ug/ml peptides. TCRdb keeps only in-frame clones here, not all; method: immunoSEQ multiplex PCR. The sample yields under 65,000 clones, under 80% seen once.

The sequenced sample was CD4+ T cells from PBMCs cultured with HIV peptides, obtained before COVID-19 vaccination. The subset denotes: HIV-1 Nef peptide pool negative control/reference culture. The chain is built from TRBV18 and TRBJ2-3; D uncertain. This receptor was obtained from a human donor who had a prior SARS-CoV-2 infection. This CDR3 is CASSPRQSPSTDTQYF. The CDR3 DNA reads as TGTGCCAGCTCACCCCGGCAGTCCCCAAGCACAGATACGCAGTATTTT.